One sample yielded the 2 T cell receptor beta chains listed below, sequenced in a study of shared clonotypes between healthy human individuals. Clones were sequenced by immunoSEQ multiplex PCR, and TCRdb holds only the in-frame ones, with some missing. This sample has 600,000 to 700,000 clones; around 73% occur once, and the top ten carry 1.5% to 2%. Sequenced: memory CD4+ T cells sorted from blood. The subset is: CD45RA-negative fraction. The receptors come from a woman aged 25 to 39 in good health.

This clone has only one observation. CDR3 region: CASSLYRAGELFF. In DNA form, the CDR3 reads TGTGCCAGCAGTTTATACAGGGCCGGGGAGCTGTTTTTT. The chain employs TRBV28 and TRBJ2-2; perhaps TRBD1 as D (6 bases). This CDR3 region has 13 residues. Germline V gene sequence: CDR1 MDHEN, CDR2 SYDVKM. Deletions cut 1 base from V and 6 bases from J, with 6 bases between.

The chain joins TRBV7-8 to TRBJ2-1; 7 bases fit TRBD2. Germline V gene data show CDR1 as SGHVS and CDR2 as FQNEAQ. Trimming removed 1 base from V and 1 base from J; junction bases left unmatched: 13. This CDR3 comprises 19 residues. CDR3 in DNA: TGTGCCAGCAGCTTAGGGCGAAAGGTAGCGGGTCGTTCCTACAATGAGCAGTTCTTC. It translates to CASSLGRKVAGRSYNEQFF.